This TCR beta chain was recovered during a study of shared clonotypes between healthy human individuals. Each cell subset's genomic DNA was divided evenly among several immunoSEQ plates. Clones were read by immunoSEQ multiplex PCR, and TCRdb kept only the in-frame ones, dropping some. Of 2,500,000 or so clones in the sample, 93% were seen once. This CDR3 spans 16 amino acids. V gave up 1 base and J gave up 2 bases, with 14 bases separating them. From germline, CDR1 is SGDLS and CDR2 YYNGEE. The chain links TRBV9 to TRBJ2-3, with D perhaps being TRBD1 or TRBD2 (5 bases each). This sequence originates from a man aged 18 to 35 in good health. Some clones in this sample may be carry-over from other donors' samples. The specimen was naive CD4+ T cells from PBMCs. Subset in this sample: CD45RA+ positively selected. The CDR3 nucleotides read TGTGCCAGCAGCGTACCCCGGGACCCAGTCACAGATACGCAGTATTTT. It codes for CASSVPRDPVTDTQYF.